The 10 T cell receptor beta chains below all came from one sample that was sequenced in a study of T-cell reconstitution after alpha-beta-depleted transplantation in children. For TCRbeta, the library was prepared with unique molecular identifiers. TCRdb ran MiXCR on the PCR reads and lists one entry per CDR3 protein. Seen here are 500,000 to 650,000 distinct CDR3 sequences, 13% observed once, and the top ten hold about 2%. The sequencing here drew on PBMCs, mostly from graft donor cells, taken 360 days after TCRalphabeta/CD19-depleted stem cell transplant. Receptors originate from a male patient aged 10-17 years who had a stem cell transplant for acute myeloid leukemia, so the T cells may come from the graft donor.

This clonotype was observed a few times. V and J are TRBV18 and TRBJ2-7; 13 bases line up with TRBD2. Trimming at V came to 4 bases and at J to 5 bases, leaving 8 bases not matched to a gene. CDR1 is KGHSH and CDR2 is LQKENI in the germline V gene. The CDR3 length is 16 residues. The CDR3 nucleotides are TGTGCCAGCTCACGCACTAGCGGGAGGGCCGGAAACGAGCAGTACTTC. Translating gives CASSRTSGRAGNEQYF.

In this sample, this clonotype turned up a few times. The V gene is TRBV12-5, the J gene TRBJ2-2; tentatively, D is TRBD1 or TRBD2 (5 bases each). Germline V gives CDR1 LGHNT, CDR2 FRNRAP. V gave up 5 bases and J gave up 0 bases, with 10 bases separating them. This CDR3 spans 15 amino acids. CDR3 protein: CASGPGTANTGELFF. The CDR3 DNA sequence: TGTGCTAGTGGTCCCGGGACGGCGAACACCGGGGAGCTGTTTTTT.

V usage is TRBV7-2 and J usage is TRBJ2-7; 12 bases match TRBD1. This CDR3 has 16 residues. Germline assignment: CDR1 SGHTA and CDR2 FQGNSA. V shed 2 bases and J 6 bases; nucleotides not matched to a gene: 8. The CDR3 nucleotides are TGTGCCAGCAGCTTATATACAGGGACAGGGGGCTTCGAGCAGTACTTC. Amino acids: CASSLYTGTGGFEQYF.

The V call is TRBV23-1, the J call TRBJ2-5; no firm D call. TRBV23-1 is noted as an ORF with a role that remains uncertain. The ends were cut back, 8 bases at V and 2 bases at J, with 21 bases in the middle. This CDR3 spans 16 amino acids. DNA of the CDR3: TGCGCCAGCCTTAATCAACAAGTGACTGGGCAAGAGACCCAGTACTTC. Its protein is CASLNQQVTGQETQYF.

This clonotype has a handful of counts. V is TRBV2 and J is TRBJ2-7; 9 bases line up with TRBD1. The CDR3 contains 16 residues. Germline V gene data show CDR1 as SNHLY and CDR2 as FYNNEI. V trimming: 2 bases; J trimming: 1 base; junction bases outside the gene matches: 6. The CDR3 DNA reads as TGTGCCAGCAGTGAAAGGGGGACAGGGTTTTCCTACGAGCAGTACTTC. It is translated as CASSERGTGFSYEQYF.

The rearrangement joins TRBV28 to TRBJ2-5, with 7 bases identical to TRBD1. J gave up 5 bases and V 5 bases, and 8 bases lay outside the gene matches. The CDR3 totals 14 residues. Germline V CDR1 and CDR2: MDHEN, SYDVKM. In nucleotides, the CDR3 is TGTGCCAGCAGTCAACAGGGGTTTTGGGAGACCCAGTACTTC. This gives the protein CASSQQGFWETQYF.

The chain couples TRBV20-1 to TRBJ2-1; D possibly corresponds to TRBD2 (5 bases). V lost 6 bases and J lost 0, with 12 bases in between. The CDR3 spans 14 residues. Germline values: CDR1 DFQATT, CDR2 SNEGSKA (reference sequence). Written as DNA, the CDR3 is TGCAGTGCAGGGAGAAAAAGCTCCTACAATGAGCAGTTCTTC. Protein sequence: CSAGRKSSYNEQFF.

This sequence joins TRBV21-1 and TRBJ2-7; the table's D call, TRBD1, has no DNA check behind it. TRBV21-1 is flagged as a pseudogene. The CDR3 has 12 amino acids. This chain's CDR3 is CASTQTGDEQYF. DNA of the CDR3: TGTGCCAGCACCCAAACAGGGGACGAGCAGTACTTC.

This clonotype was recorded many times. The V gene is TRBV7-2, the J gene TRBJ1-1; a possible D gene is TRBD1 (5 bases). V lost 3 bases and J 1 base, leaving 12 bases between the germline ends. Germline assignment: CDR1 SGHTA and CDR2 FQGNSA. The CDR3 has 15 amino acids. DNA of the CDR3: TGTGCCAGCAGCTTTCGACGGGGCAGGAACACTGAAGCTTTCTTT. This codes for CASSFRRGRNTEAFF.

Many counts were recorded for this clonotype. The CDR3 DNA is TGTGCCGGGACCCTCACAGGGAGGGCCAGCACAGATACGCAGTATTTT. Protein: CAGTLTGRASTDTQYF. The chain carries TRBV7-2 and TRBJ2-3, with D perhaps TRBD2 (7 bases). The V gene's germline CDR1 is SGHTA and CDR2 FQGNSA. The CDR3 contains 16 residues. Trimming pared 11 bases from V and 0 bases from J, leaving 21 bases between.